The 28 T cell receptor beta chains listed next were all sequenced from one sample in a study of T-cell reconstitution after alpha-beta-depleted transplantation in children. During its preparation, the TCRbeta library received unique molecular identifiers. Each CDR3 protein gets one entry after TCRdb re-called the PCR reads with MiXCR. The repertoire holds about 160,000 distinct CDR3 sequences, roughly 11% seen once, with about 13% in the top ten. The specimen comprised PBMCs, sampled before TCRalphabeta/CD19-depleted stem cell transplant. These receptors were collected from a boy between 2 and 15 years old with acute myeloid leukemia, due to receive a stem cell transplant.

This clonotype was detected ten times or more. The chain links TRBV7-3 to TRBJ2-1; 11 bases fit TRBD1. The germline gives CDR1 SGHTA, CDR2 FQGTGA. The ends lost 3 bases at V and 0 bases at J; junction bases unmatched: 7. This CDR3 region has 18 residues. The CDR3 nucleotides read TGTGCCAGCAGCTTGGACAGGGGGCGAATGAGCTCCTACAATGAGCAGTTCTTC. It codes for CASSLDRGRMSSYNEQFF.

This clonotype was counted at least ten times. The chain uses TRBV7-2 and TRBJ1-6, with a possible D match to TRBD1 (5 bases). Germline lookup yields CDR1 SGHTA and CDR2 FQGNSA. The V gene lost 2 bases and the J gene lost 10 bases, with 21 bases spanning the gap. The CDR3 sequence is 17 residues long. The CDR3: CASSLLQDGLWGSPLHF. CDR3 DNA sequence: TGTGCCAGCAGCTTACTCCAGGATGGCCTATGGGGGTCACCCCTCCACTTT.

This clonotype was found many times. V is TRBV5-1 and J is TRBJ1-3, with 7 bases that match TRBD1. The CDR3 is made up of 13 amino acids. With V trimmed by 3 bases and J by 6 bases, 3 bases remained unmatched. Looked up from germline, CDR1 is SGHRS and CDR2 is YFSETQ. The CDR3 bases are TGCGCCAGCAGCTACGACAGGGCAAACACCATATATTTT. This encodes CASSYDRANTIYF.

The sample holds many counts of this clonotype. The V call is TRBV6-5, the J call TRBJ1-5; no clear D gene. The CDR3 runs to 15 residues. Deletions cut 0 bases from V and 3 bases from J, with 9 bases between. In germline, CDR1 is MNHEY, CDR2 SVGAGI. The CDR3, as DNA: TGTGCCAGCAGTTACTCGCCCGGGGACAATCAGCCCCAGCATTTT. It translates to CASSYSPGDNQPQHF.

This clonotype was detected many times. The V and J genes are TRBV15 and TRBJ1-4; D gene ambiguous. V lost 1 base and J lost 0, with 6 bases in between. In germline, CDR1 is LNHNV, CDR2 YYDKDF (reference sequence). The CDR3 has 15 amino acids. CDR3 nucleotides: TGTGCCACCAGCAGAGTGGATGCAACTAATGAAAAACTGTTTTTT. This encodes CATSRVDATNEKLFF.

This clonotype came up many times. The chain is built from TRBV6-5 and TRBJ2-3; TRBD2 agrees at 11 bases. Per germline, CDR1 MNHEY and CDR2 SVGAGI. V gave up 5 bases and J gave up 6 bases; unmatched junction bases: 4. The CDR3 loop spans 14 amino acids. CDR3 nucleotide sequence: TGTGCCAGCAGTACCCGACTAGCGGGGGATACGCAGTATTTT. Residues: CASSTRLAGDTQYF.

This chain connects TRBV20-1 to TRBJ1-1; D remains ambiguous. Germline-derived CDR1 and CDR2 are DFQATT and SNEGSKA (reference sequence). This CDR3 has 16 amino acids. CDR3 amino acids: CCARVANRAPNTEAFF. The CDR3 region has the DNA TGCTGCGCTAGAGTGGCTAACCGGGCCCCGAACACTGAAGCTTTCTTT.

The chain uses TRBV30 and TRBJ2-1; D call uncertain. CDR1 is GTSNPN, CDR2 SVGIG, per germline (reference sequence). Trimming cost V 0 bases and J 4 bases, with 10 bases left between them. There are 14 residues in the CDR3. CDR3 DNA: TGTGCCTGGAGTGTAAAAGGGCTATACAATGAGCAGTTCTTC. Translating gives CAWSVKGLYNEQFF.

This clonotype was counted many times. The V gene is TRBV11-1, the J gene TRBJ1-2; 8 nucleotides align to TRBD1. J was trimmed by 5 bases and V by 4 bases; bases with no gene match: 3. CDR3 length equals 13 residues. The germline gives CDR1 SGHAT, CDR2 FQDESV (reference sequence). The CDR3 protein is CASSSTGEYGYTF. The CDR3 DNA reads TGTGCCAGCAGCTCGACAGGGGAGTATGGCTACACCTTC.

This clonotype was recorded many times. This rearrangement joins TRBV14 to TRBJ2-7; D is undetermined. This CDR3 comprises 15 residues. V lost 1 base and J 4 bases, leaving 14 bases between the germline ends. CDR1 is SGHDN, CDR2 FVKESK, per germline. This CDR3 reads CASSQVKPKGYEQYV. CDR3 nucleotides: TGTGCCAGCAGCCAAGTTAAGCCCAAGGGTTACGAGCAGTACGTC.

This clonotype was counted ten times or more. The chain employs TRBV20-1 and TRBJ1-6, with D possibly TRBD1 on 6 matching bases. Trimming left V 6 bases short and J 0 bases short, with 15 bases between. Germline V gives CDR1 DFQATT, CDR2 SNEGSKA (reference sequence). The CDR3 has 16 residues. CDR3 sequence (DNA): TGCAGTGCAGGGGCGGGGGCTAGCTCCTATAATTCACCCCTCCACTTT. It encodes CSAGAGASSYNSPLHF.

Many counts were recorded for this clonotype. The CDR3 DNA follows: TGTGCCAGCAGCCCCAACAGGGTTAGCTATGGCTACACCTTC. Protein product: CASSPNRVSYGYTF. This chain links TRBV3-1 with TRBJ1-2; weak D call: TRBD1 (6 bases). The V gene's germline CDR1 is LGHDT and CDR2 YNNKEL (reference sequence). Trimming left V 4 bases short and J 4 bases short, with 13 bases between. The CDR3 consists of 14 residues.

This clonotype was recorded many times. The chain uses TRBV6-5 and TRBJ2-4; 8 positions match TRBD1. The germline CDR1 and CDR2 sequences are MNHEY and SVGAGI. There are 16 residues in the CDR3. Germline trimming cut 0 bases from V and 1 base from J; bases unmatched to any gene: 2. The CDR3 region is CASSYSRGRAKNIQYF. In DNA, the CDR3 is TGTGCCAGCAGTTACTCCAGGGGGCGGGCCAAAAACATTCAGTACTTC.

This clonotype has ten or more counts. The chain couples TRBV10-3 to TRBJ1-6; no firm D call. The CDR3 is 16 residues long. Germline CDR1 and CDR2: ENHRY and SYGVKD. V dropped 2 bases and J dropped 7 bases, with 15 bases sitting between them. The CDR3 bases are TGTGCCATCAGTGAGACGTTAAGGCTTGGGAATTCACCCCTCCACTTT. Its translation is CAISETLRLGNSPLHF.

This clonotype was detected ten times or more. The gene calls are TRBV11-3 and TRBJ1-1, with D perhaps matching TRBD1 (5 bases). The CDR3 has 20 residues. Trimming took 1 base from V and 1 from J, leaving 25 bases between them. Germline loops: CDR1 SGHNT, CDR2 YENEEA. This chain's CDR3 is CASSLGGGRATGYSNTEAFF. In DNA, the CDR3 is TGTGCCAGCAGCTTAGGGGGCGGGAGGGCCACCGGGTATTCGAACACTGAAGCTTTCTTT.

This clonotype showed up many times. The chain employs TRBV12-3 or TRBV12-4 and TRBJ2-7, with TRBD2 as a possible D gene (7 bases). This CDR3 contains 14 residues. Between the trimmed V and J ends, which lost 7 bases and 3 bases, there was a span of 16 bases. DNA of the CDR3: TGTGCCAGCACCCTACGGGGGGCGGACTACGAGCAGTACTTC. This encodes CASTLRGADYEQYF.

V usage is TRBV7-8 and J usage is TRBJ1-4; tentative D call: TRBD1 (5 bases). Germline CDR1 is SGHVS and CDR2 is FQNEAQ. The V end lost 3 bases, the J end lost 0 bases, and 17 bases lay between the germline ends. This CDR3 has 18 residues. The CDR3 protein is CASSFRGAVIATNEKLFF. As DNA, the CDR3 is TGTGCCAGCAGCTTCCGAGGGGCCGTAATTGCAACTAATGAAAAACTGTTTTTT.

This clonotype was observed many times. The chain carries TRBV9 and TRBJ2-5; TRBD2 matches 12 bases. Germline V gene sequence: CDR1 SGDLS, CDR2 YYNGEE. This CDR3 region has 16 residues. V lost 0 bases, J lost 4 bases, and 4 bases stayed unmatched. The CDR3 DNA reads TGTGCCAGCAGCGTAGAACTAGCGGGAGGCATAGAGACCCAGTACTTC. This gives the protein CASSVELAGGIETQYF. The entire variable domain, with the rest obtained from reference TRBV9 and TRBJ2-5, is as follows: DSGVTQTPKHLITATGQRVTLRCSPRSGDLSVYWYQQSLDQGLQFLIQYYNGEERAKGNILERFSAQQFPDLHSELNLSSLELGDSALYFCASSVELAGGIETQYFGPGTRLLVL.

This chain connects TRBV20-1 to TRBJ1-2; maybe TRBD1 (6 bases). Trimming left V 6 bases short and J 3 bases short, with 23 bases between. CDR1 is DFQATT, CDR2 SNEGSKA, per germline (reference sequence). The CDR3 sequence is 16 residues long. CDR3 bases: TGCAGTGCCTGGGGCCTTGCACAGGGAAGAGACTATGGCTACACCTTC. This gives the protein CSAWGLAQGRDYGYTF.

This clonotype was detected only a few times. CDR3 nucleotide sequence: TGTGCCATCAGTGAGTCTAGCGGGGGCTACGAGCAGTACGTC. Translating gives CAISESSGGYEQYV. This sequence joins TRBV10-3 and TRBJ2-7; 9 bases align to TRBD2. Germline V gene data show CDR1 as ENHRY and CDR2 as SYGVKD. The CDR3 has 14 amino acids. The junction had 0 bases not matched to a gene; V was cut back by 0 bases and J by 3 bases.

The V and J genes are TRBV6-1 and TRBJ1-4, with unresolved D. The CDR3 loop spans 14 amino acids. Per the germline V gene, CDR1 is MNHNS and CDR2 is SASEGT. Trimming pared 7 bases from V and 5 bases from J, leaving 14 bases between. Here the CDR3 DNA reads TGTGCCAGCACCGTGGCGGAACTCAATGAAAAACTGTTTTTT. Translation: CASTVAELNEKLFF.

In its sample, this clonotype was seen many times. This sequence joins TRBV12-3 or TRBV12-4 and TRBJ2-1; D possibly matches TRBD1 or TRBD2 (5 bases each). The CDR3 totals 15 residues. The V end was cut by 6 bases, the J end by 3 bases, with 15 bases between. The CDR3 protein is CASSPGSGYYNEQFF. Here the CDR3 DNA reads TGTGCCAGCAGCCCAGGGTCGGGGTACTACAATGAGCAGTTCTTC.

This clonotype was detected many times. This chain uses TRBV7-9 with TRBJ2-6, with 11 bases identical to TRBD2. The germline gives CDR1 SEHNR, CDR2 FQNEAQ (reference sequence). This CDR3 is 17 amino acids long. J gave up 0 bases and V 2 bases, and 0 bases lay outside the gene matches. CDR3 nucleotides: TGTGCCAGCAGCTTACTAGCGGGAGGCTCTGGGGCCAACGTCCTGACTTTC. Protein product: CASSLLAGGSGANVLTF.

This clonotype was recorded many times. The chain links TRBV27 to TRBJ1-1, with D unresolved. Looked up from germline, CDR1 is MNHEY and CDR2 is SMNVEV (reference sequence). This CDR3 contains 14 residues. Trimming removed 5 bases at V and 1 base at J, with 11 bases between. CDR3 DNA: TGTGCCAGCAGTAAGCAGAATCCGAACACTGAAGCTTTCTTT. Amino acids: CASSKQNPNTEAFF.

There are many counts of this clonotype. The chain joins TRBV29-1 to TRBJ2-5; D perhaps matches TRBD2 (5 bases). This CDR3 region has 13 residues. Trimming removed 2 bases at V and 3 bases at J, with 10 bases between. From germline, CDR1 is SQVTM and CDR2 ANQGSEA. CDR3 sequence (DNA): TGCAGCGTTGAACCGGGGATGGAAGAGACCCAGTACTTC. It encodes CSVEPGMEETQYF.

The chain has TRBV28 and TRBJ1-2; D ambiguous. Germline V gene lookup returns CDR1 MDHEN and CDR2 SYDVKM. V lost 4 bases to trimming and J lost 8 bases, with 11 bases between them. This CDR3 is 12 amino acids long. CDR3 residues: CASSYGLEGYTF. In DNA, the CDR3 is TGTGCCAGCAGTTACGGGCTAGAGGGCTACACCTTC.

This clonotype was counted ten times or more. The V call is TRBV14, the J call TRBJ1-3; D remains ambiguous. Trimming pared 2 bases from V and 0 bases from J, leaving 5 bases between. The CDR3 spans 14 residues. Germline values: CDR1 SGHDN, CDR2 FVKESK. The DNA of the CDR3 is TGTGCCAGCAGCCAAACTTACTCTGGAAACACCATATATTTT. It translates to CASSQTYSGNTIYF. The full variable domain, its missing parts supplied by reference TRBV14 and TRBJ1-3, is EAGVTQFPSHSVIEKGQTVTLRCDPISGHDNLYWYRRVMGKEIKFLLHFVKESKQDESGMPNNRFLAERTGGTYSTLKVQPAELEDSGVYFCASSQTYSGNTIYFGEGSWLTVV.

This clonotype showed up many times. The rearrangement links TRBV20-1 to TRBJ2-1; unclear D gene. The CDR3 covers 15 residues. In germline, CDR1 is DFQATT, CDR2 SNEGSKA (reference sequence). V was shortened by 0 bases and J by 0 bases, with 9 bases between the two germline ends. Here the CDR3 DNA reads TGCAGTGCTAGAGATCTAGAGAGCTCCTACAATGAGCAGTTCTTC. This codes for CSARDLESSYNEQFF.